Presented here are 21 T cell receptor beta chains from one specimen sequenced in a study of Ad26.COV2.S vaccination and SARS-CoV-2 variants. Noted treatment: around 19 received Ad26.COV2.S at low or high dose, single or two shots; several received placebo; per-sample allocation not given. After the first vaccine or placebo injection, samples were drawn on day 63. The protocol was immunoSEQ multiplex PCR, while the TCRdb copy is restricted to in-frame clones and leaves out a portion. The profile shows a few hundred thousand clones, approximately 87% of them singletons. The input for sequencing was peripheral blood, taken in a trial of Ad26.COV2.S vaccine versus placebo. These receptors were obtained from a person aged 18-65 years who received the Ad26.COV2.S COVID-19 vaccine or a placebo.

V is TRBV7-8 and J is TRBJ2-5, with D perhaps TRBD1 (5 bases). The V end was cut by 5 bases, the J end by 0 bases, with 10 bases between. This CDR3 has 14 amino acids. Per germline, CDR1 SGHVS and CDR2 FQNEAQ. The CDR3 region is CASSPRANQETQYF. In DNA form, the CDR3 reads TGTGCCAGCAGCCCCAGGGCTAACCAAGAGACCCAGTACTTC.

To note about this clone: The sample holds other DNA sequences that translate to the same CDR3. This CDR3 reads CASSYGETQYF. The CDR3 bases are TGTGCCAGCAGTTACGGGGAGACCCAGTACTTC. J is TRBJ2-5 and V is TRBV6-5, with D unresolved. V was shortened by 2 bases and J by 5 bases, with 3 bases between the two germline ends. CDR3 length: 11 residues. The V gene's germline CDR1 is MNHEY and CDR2 SVGAGI.

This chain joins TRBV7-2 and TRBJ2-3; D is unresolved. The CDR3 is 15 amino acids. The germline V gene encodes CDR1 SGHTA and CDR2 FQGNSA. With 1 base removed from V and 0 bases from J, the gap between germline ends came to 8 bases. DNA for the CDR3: TGTGCCAGCAGCTTAGTAGGGCGGAGCACAGATACGCAGTATTTT. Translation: CASSLVGRSTDTQYF.

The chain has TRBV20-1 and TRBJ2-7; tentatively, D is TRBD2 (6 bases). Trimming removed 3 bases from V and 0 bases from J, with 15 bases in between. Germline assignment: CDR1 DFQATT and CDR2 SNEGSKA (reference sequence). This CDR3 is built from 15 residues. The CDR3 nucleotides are TGCAGTGCTAGTACGGGGCGGGACCCCTCCTACGAGCAGTACTTC. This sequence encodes CSASTGRDPSYEQYF.

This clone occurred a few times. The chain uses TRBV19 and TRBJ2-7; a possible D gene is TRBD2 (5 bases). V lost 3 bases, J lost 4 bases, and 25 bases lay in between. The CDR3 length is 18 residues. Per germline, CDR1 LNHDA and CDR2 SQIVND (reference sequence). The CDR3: CASSIVPGNTVRSYEQYF. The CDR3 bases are TGTGCCAGTAGTATTGTCCCCGGGAACACTGTACGATCGTACGAGCAGTACTTC.

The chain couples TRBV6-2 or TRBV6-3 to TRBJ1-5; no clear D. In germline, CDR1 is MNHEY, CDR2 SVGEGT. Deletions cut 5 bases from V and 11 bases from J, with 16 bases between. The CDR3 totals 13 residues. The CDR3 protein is CASSPGPTRTQHF. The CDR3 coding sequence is TGTGCCAGCAGTCCCGGACCGACTCGGACCCAGCATTTT.

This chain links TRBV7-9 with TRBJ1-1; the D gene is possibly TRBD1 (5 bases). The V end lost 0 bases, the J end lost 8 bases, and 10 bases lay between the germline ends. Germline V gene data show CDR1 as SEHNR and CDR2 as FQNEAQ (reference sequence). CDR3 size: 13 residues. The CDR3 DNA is TGTGCCAGCAGCTTAGCGCGATGGGGCGAAGCTTTCTTT. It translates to CASSLARWGEAFF.

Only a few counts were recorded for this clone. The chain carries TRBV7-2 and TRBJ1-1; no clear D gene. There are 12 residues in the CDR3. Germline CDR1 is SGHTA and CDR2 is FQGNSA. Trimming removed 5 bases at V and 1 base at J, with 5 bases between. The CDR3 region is CASSPKNTEAFF. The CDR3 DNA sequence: TGTGCCAGCAGCCCCAAGAACACTGAAGCTTTCTTT.

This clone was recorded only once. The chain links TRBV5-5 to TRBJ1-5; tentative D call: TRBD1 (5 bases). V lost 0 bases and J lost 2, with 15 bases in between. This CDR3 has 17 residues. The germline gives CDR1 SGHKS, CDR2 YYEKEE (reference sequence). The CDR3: CASSLEGWEGGNQPQHF. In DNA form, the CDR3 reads TGTGCCAGCAGCTTGGAGGGGTGGGAAGGGGGCAATCAGCCCCAGCATTTT.

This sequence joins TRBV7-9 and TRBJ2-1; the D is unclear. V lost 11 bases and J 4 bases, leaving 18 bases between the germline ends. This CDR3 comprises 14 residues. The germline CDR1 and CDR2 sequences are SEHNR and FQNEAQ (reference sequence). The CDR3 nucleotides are TGTGCCGCCGGCTTGGAAGGCCAATACAATGAGCAGTTCTTC. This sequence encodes CAAGLEGQYNEQFF.

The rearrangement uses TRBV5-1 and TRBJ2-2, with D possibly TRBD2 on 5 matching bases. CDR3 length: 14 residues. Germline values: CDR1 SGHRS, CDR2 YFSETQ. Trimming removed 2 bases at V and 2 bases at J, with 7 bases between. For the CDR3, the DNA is TGCGCCAGCAGCTTCGGGATTAACACCGGGGAGCTGTTTTTT. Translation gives CASSFGINTGELFF. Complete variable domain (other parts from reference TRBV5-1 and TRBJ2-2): KAGVTQTPRYLIKTRGQQVTLSCSPISGHRSVSWYQQTPGQGLQFLFEYFSETQRNKGNFPGRFSGRQFSNSRSEMNVSTLELGDSALYLCASSFGINTGELFFGEGSRLTVL.

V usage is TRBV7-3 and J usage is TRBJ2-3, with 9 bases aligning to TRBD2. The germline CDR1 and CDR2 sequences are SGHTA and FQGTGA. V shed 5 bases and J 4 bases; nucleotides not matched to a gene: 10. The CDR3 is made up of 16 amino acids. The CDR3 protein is CASSPRGAGGSDTQYF. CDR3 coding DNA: TGTGCCAGCAGCCCTCGAGGAGCGGGGGGATCAGATACGCAGTATTTT.

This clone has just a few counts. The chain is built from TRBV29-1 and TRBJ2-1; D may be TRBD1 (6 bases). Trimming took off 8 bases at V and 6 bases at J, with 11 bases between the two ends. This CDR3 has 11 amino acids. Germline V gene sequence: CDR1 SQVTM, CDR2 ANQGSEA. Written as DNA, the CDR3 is TGCAGCACGCAGGGGTTCAATGAGCAGTTCTTC. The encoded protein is CSTQGFNEQFF.

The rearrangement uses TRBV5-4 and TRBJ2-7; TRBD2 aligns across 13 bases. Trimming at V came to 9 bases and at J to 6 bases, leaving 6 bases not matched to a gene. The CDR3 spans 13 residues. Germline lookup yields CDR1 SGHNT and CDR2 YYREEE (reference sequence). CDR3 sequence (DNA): TGTGCCACCACTGGACTAGCGGGGGTCGAGCAGTACTTC. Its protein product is CATTGLAGVEQYF.

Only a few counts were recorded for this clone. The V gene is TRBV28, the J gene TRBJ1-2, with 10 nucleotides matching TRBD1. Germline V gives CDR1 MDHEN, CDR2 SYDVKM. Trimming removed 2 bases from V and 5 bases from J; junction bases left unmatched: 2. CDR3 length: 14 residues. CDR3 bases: TGTGCCAGCAGTTTAGGGGACAGGGGTTATGGCTACACCTTC. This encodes CASSLGDRGYGYTF.

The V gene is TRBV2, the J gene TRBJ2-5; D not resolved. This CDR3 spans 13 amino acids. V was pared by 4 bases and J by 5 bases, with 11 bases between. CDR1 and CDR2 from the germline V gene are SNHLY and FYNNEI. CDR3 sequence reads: CASSGVAGETQYF. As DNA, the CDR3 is TGTGCCAGCAGTGGAGTGGCCGGGGAGACCCAGTACTTC.

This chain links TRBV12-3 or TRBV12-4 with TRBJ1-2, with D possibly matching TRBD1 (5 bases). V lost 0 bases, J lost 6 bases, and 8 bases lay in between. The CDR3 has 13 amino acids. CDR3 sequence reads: CASSLASGNGYTF. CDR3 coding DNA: TGTGCCAGCAGTTTAGCTTCAGGGAATGGCTACACCTTC.

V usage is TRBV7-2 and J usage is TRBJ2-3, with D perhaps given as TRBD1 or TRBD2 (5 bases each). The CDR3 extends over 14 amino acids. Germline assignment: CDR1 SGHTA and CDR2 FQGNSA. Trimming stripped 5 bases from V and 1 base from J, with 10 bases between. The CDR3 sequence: CASSRLGRTDTQYF. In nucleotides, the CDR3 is TGTGCCAGCAGCCGGCTGGGACGCACAGATACGCAGTATTTT.

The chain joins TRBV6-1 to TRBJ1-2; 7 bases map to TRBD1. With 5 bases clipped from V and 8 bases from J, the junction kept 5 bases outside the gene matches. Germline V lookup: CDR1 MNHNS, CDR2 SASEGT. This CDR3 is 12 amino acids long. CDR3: CASSRQGGGYTF. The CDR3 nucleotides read TGTGCCAGCAGTAGACAGGGCGGCGGCTACACCTTC.

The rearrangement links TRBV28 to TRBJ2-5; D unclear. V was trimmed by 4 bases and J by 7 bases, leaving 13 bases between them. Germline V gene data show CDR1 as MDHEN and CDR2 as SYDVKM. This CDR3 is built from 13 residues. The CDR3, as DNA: TGTGCCAGCAGTTCTAGGCAAATGGGGACCCAGTACTTC. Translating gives CASSSRQMGTQYF.

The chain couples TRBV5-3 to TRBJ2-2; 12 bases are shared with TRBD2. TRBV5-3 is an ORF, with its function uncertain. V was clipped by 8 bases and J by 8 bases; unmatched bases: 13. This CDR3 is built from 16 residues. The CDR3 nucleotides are TGTGCCAGTACCTCCATCCTAGCGGGGGGGCCAGGGGAGCTGTTTTTT. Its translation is CASTSILAGGPGELFF.